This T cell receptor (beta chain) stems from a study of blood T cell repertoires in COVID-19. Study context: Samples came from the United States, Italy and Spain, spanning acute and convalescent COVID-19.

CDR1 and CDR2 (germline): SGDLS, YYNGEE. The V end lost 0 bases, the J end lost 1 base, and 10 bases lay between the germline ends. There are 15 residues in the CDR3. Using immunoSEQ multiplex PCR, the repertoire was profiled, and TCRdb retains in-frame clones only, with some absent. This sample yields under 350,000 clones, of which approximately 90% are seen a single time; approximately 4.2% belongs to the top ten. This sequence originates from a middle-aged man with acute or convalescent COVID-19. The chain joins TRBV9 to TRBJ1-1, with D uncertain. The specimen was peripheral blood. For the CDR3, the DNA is TGTGCCAGCAGCGTAGGTTCCGGGTGGAACACTGAAGCTTTCTTT. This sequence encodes CASSVGSGWNTEAFF. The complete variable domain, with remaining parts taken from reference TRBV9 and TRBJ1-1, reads DSGVTQTPKHLITATGQRVTLRCSPRSGDLSVYWYQQSLDQGLQFLIQYYNGEERAKGNILERFSAQQFPDLHSELNLSSLELGDSALYFCASSVGSGWNTEAFFGQGTRLTVV.